The 27 T cell receptor beta chains given below trace back to one sample, sequenced in a study of T cells in localized non-small cell lung cancer. Sequencing used immunoSEQ multiplex PCR; TCRdb keeps in-frame clones, though not all of them. The data hold tens of thousands of clones, with about nine tenths observed a single time. The material sequenced was peripheral blood, taken before any cancer treatment. Receptors were obtained from a woman between 35 and 70 years old with stage I lung adenocarcinoma.

As DNA, the CDR3 is TGCGCCAGCAGTCAATCTTGGCAGAGGGACGGGCAGCCCCAGCATTTT. This sequence encodes CASSQSWQRDGQPQHF. The V call is TRBV23-1, the J call TRBJ1-5; a possible D gene is TRBD1 (5 bases). TRBV23-1 is annotated as an ORF whose role is uncertain. CDR3 length: 16 residues. V gave up 0 bases and J gave up 7 bases, with 16 bases separating them.

The gene calls are TRBV10-3 and TRBJ2-7, with 7 bases aligning to TRBD1. Germline CDR1 is ENHRY and CDR2 is SYGVKD. Trimming at V came to 8 bases and at J to 3 bases, leaving 10 bases not matched to a gene. The CDR3 covers 14 residues. In nucleotides, the CDR3 is TGTGCCATCGAGGATGGTTCAGGGGGCTACGAGCAGTACTTC. It yields the protein CAIEDGSGGYEQYF.

The chain couples TRBV5-6 to TRBJ1-2, with D tentatively TRBD1 (5 bases). CDR3 length equals 14 residues. From germline, CDR1 is SGHDT and CDR2 YYEEEE. Trimming removed 5 bases from V and 9 bases from J, with 20 bases in between. The CDR3 region is CASRYLGTPGSYTF. The CDR3 DNA is TGTGCCAGCAGGTATCTTGGGACTCCCGGGAGCTACACCTTC. Together with reference TRBV5-6 and TRBJ1-2, the CDR3 gives the full variable domain: DAGVTQSPTHLIKTRGQQVTLRCSPKSGHDTVSWYQQALGQGPQFIFQYYEEEERQRGNFPDRFSGHQFPNYSSELNVNALLLGDSALYLCASRYLGTPGSYTFGSGTRLTVV.

This chain joins TRBV19 and TRBJ2-1; no reliable D call. V was pared by 2 bases and J by 4 bases, with 6 bases between. Per the germline V gene, CDR1 is LNHDA and CDR2 is SQIVND (reference sequence). The CDR3 totals 13 residues. The CDR3 coding sequence is TGTGCCAGTAGTATACAAGGTTACAATGAGCAGTTCTTC. This translates into CASSIQGYNEQFF.

This sequence joins TRBV6-4 and TRBJ2-7; no clear D. V shed 11 bases and J shed 2 bases, with 10 bases lying between them. Germline-derived CDR1 and CDR2 are MRHNA and SNTAGT. The CDR3 has 11 amino acids. The DNA of the CDR3 is TGTGCCCGAAACGGTGCCTACGAGCAGTACTTC. This translates into CARNGAYEQYF.

The genes are TRBV5-5 and TRBJ1-1; 8 positions agree with TRBD1. Germline V gene lookup returns CDR1 SGHKS and CDR2 YYEKEE (reference sequence). This CDR3 comprises 16 residues. V was pared by 4 bases and J by 1 base, with 9 bases of the junction left unmatched. CDR3 residues: CASSQIQGEGNTEAFF. Written as DNA, the CDR3 is TGTGCCAGCAGCCAAATACAGGGGGAGGGGAACACTGAAGCTTTCTTT.

The V call is TRBV7-2, the J call TRBJ2-3; 11 bases line up with TRBD2. CDR1 is SGHTA and CDR2 is FQGNSA in the germline V gene. V trimming: 5 bases; J trimming: 4 bases; junction bases outside the gene matches: 8. CDR3 length: 16 residues. In nucleotides, the CDR3 is TGTGCCAGCAGCAAACGTAGCGGGGGGGGATCAGATACGCAGTATTTT. Amino acids: CASSKRSGGGSDTQYF. Full variable domain (rest looked up from reference TRBV7-2 and TRBJ2-3): GAGVSQSPSNKVTEKGKDVELRCDPISGHTALYWYRQSLGQGLEFLIYFQGNSAPDKSGLPSDRFSAERTGGSVSTLTIQRTQQEDSAVYLCASSKRSGGGSDTQYFGPGTRLTVL.

In DNA, the CDR3 is TGTGCCAGCAGCCCAAGGTCCGGGGAGCAGTACTTC. The encoded protein is CASSPRSGEQYF. The chain has TRBV7-9 and TRBJ2-7; D ambiguous. The CDR3 sequence is 12 residues long. Per the germline V gene, CDR1 is SEHNR and CDR2 is FQNEAQ (reference sequence). The V and J ends lost 5 bases and 7 bases respectively, with 12 bases between them.

This clone appeared once. The chain has TRBV4-1 and TRBJ2-6; D remains ambiguous. Trimming cost V 0 bases and J 1 base, with 7 bases left between them. The CDR3 has 16 residues. Germline CDR1 and CDR2: MGHRA and YSYEKL. CDR3 in DNA: TGCGCCAGCAGCCAAGATCTGGGATCTGGGGCCAACGTCCTGACTTTC. Its translation is CASSQDLGSGANVLTF.

This chain joins TRBV11-3 and TRBJ2-3, with D perhaps TRBD1 or TRBD2 (5 bases each). V lost 2 bases and J lost 0, with 12 bases in between. Germline V CDR1 and CDR2: SGHNT, YENEEA. The CDR3 runs 16 residues. The CDR3 DNA reads as TGTGCCAGCAGCTTACGGGCCTGGGGGAGCACAGATACGCAGTATTTT. Amino acid sequence: CASSLRAWGSTDTQYF. The full variable domain, with the rest looked up from reference TRBV11-3 and TRBJ2-3, is EAGVVQSPRYKIIEKKQPVAFWCNPISGHNTLYWYLQNLGQGPELLIRYENEEAVDDSQLPKDRFSAERLKGVDSTLKIQPAELGDSAVYLCASSLRAWGSTDTQYFGPGTRLTVL.

This clone was seen once. J is TRBJ2-2 and V is TRBV9; D is ambiguous. There are 15 residues in the CDR3. Trimming stripped 0 bases from V and 4 bases from J, with 10 bases between. CDR1 is SGDLS and CDR2 is YYNGEE in the germline V gene. DNA for the CDR3: TGTGCCAGCAGCGTAGCTGGCAGGTCCACCGGGGAGCTGTTTTTT. Its translation is CASSVAGRSTGELFF.

The rearrangement links TRBV6-1 to TRBJ1-2; possible D gene TRBD1, 6 bases. Germline assignment: CDR1 MNHNS and CDR2 SASEGT. The V gene lost 3 bases and the J gene lost 6 bases, with 14 bases spanning the gap. The CDR3 covers 14 residues. The DNA for the CDR3 is TGTGCCAGCAGTGATCAGGGGCAGTTTCATGGCTACACCTTC. Its translation is CASSDQGQFHGYTF.

The V and J genes are TRBV4-1 and TRBJ2-7; the match to TRBD1 covers 7 bases. The ends lost 1 base at V and 3 bases at J; junction bases unmatched: 6. This CDR3 spans 15 amino acids. Germline V CDR1 and CDR2: MGHRA, YSYEKL. The CDR3 nucleotides read TGCGCCAGCAGCCAAGGGAGTACAGGGGTCTACGAGCAGTACTTC. Its translation: CASSQGSTGVYEQYF.

The chain employs TRBV9 and TRBJ1-2; possible D gene TRBD1, 5 bases. The CDR3 runs 17 residues. V was cut by 3 bases and J by 4 bases, with 22 bases left in between. Germline V gene sequence: CDR1 SGDLS, CDR2 YYNGEE. The CDR3 loop reads CASSAGQGSGSLYGYTF. CDR3 bases: TGTGCCAGCAGCGCCGGCCAGGGCTCTGGGTCTCTCTATGGCTACACCTTC. Variable domain in full (rest from reference TRBV9 and TRBJ1-2): DSGVTQTPKHLITATGQRVTLRCSPRSGDLSVYWYQQSLDQGLQFLIQYYNGEERAKGNILERFSAQQFPDLHSELNLSSLELGDSALYFCASSAGQGSGSLYGYTFGSGTRLTVV.

V gene TRBV4-2 combines with J gene TRBJ1-2; D not certain. Germline V lookup: CDR1 LGHNA, CDR2 YNFKEQ. V lost 3 bases and J lost 5, with 7 bases in between. The CDR3 contains 12 residues. CDR3 DNA sequence: TGTGCCAGCAGCCAGGGGAGGTATGGCTACACCTTC. It translates to CASSQGRYGYTF.

The chain has TRBV11-3 and TRBJ2-1; TRBD2 might be the D (6 bases). Trimming removed 4 bases from V and 8 bases from J, with 9 bases in between. Germline lookup yields CDR1 SGHNT and CDR2 YENEEA. This CDR3 is built from 12 residues. CDR3 protein: CASSWGGDEQFF. In DNA form, the CDR3 reads TGTGCCAGCAGCTGGGGCGGGGATGAGCAGTTCTTC.

This clone was seen only once. The chain carries TRBV6-6 and TRBJ1-4; D might be TRBD1 (6 bases). CDR3 length: 16 amino acids. V lost 6 bases and J 7 bases, leaving 21 bases between the germline ends. Germline CDR1 is MNHNY and CDR2 is SVGAGI (reference sequence). The CDR3 DNA sequence: TGTGCCAGCAGGCGACAGGATGGAAATCTGGGTGAAAAACTGTTTTTT. Its translation: CASRRQDGNLGEKLFF.

CDR3 residues: CASSYPGGGETQYF. The DNA for the CDR3 is TGTGCCAGCAGTTACCCCGGGGGGGGAGAGACCCAGTACTTC. V gene TRBV6-5 combines with J gene TRBJ2-5; 8 nucleotides align to TRBD2. The CDR3 is 14 residues long. With V trimmed by 2 bases and J by 4 bases, 3 bases remained unmatched. Germline V gene data show CDR1 as MNHEY and CDR2 as SVGAGI.

The gene calls are TRBV7-9 and TRBJ2-1, with TRBD2 identical over 7 bases. The germline V gene encodes CDR1 SEHNR and CDR2 FQNEAQ (reference sequence). The CDR3 has 16 residues. V lost 7 bases and J lost 5; bases outside the gene matches: 14. The CDR3 protein is CASIHQASGTNNEQFF. CDR3 nucleotide sequence: TGTGCCAGCATCCACCAGGCTAGCGGAACTAACAATGAGCAGTTCTTC.

CDR3 sequence: CASSYSGQPQHF. The CDR3 region has the DNA TGTGCCAGCAGTTACTCTGGTCAGCCCCAGCATTTT. J is TRBJ1-5 and V is TRBV6-5; D unclear. The CDR3 has 12 residues. Per germline, CDR1 MNHEY and CDR2 SVGAGI. Trimming took off 0 bases at V and 6 bases at J, with 3 bases between the two ends.

The chain has TRBV13 and TRBJ2-5; no reliable D call. CDR1 and CDR2 from the germline V gene are PRHDT and FYEKMQ (reference sequence). The CDR3 has 13 amino acids. V dropped 5 bases and J dropped 0 bases, with 7 bases sitting between them. The DNA for the CDR3 is TGTGCCAGCAGCCAAAGGCACCAAGAGACCCAGTACTTC. Its protein is CASSQRHQETQYF.

The genes are TRBV29-1 and TRBJ2-5, with 12 bases matching TRBD2. Germline loops: CDR1 SQVTM, CDR2 ANQGSEA. V gave up 6 bases and J gave up 5 bases; unmatched junction bases: 10. The CDR3 sequence is 15 residues long. The CDR3 DNA follows: TGCAGCGTCTCCTACTGGCTAGCGGGGGGGGAGACCCAGTACTTC. This translates into CSVSYWLAGGETQYF.

The rearrangement uses TRBV7-2 and TRBJ1-5; D not resolved. Germline V gene lookup returns CDR1 SGHTA and CDR2 FQGNSA. V dropped 2 bases and J dropped 6 bases, with 8 bases sitting between them. This CDR3 is built from 13 residues. CDR3: CASSLPGGQPQHF. CDR3 nucleotide sequence: TGTGCCAGCAGCTTACCGGGAGGTCAGCCCCAGCATTTT.

This clone was seen a few times. V is TRBV7-8 and J is TRBJ2-7; 9 bases align to TRBD1. Losses at the gene ends were 4 bases for V and 7 bases for J; bases not matched to a gene: 11. CDR3 length equals 15 residues. The germline V gene encodes CDR1 SGHVS and CDR2 FQNEAQ. The DNA of the CDR3 is TGTGCCAGCAGCTGGGGGACAGGGCGCTCACAAGAGCAGTACTTC. Translating it yields CASSWGTGRSQEQYF.

The chain couples TRBV9 to TRBJ2-2, with 7 bases lining up with TRBD2. The CDR3 runs to 18 residues. With 2 bases clipped from V and 4 bases from J, the junction kept 14 bases outside the gene matches. Germline loops: CDR1 SGDLS, CDR2 YYNGEE. The CDR3 bases are TGTGCCAGCAGCGTCCGTCCTGGGGGGAGGGAGACCACCGGGGAGCTGTTTTTT. Translation: CASSVRPGGRETTGELFF.

This chain uses TRBV4-3 with TRBJ1-1; 8 positions agree with TRBD1. V lost 4 bases and J lost 1; bases outside the gene matches: 11. The germline gives CDR1 LGHNA, CDR2 YSLEER. The CDR3 has 17 residues. CDR3 bases: TGCGCCAGCAGCCCGACTGGGGGACAGGTTAAGAACACTGAAGCTTTCTTT. This codes for CASSPTGGQVKNTEAFF.

The chain combines TRBV13 with TRBJ2-2, with D maybe TRBD2 (5 bases). V lost 6 bases, J lost 4 bases, and 9 bases lay in between. The CDR3 runs 13 residues. Germline V CDR1 and CDR2: PRHDT, FYEKMQ (reference sequence). CDR3 in DNA: TGTGCCAGCAGTCTAGGAGGCACCGGGGAGCTGTTTTTT. Protein: CASSLGGTGELFF.